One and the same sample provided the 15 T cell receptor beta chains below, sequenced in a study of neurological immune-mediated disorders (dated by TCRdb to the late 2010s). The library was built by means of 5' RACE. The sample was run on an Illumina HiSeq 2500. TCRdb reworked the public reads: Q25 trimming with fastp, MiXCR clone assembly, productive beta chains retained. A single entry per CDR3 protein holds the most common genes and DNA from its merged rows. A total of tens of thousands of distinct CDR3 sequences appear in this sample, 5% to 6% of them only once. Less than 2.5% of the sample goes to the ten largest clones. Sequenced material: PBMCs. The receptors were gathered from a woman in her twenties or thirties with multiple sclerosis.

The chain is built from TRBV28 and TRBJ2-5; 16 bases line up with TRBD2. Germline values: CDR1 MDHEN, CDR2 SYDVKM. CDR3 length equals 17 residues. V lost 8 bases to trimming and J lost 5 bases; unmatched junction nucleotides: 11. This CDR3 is CASRPGTSGRAGETQYF. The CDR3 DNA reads TGTGCCAGCCGCCCCGGGACTAGCGGGAGGGCCGGGGAGACCCAGTACTTC.

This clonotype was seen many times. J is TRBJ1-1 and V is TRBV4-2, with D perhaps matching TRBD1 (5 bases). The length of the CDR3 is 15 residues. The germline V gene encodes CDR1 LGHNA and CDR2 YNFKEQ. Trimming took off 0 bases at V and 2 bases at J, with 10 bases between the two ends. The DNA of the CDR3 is TGTGCCAGCAGCCAAGATCAGGGCTTCAACACTGAAGCTTTCTTT. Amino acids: CASSQDQGFNTEAFF.

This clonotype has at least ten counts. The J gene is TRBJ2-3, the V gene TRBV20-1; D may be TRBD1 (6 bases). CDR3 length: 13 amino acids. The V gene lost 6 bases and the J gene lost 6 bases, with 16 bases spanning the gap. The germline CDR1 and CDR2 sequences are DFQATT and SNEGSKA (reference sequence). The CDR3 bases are TGCAGTGCCAGGGGACCAGCAGGCGATACGCAGTATTTT. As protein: CSARGPAGDTQYF.

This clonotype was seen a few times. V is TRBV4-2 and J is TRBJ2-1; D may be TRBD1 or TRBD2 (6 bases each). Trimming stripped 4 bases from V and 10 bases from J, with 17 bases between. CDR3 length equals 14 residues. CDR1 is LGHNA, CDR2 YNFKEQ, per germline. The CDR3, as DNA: TGTGCCAGCAGCCCCTGGGGGCGGGAAGACGAGCAGTTCTTC. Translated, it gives CASSPWGREDEQFF.

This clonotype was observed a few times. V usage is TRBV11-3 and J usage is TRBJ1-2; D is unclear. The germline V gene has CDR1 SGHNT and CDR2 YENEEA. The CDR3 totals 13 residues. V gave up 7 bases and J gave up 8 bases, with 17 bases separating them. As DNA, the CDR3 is TGTGCCAGCATACTGAGGGAGGTAGAAGGCTACACCTTC. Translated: CASILREVEGYTF. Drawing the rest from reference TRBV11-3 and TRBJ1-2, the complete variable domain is EAGVVQSPRYKIIEKKQPVAFWCNPISGHNTLYWYLQNLGQGPELLIRYENEEAVDDSQLPKDRFSAERLKGVDSTLKIQPAELGDSAVYLCASILREVEGYTFGSGTRLTVV.

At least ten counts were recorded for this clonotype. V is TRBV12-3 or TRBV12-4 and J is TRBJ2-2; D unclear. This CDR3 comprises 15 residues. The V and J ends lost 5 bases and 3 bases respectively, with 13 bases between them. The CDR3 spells CASSPLRADTGELFF. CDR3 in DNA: TGTGCCAGCAGTCCGCTCCGTGCGGACACCGGGGAGCTGTTTTTT.

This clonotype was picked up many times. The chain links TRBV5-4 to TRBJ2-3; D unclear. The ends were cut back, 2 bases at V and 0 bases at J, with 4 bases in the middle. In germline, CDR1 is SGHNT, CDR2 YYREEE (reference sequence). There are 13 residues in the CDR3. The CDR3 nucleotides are TGTGCCAGCAGCTTTCCTAGCACAGATACGCAGTATTTT. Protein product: CASSFPSTDTQYF.

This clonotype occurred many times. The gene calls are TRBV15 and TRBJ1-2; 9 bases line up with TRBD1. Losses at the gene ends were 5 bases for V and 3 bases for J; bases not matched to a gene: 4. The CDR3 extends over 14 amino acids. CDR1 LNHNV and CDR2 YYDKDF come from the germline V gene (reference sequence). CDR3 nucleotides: TGTGCCACCAGCCCACGGGACAGGGACTATGGCTACACCTTC. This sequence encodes CATSPRDRDYGYTF.

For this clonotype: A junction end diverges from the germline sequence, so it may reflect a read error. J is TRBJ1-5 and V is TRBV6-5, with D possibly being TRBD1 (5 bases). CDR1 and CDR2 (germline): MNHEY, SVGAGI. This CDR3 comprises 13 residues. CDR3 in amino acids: CASNYKPGRPQHF. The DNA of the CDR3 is TGTGCCAGCAATTACAAGCCAGGGCGTCCCCAGCATTTT.

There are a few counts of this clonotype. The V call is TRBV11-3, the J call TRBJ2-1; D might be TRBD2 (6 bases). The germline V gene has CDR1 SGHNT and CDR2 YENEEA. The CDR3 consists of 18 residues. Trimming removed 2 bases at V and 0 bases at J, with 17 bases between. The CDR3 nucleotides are TGTGCCAGCAGCTTAATAAACTGGCGGGGTCTCTCCTACAATGAGCAGTTCTTC. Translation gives CASSLINWRGLSYNEQFF.

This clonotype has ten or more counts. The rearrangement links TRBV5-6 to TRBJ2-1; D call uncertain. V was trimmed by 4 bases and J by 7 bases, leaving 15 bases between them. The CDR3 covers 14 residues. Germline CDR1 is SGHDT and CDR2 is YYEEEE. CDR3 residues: CASSGRTVGNEQFF. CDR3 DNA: TGTGCCAGCAGCGGGCGGACCGTTGGGAATGAGCAGTTCTTC.

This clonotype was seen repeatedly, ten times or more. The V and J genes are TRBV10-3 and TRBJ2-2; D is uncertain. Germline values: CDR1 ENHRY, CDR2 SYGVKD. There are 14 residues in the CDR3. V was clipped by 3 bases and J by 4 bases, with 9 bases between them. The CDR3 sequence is CAISERTTTGELFF. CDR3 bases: TGTGCCATCAGTGAAAGGACGACCACCGGGGAGCTGTTTTTT.

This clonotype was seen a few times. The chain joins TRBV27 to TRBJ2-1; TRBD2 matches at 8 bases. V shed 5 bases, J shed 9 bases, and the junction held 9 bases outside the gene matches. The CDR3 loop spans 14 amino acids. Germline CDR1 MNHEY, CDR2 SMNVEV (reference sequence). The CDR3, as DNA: TGTGCCAGCAGTATACAGCGGGAGAGTGGTGAGCAGTTCTTC. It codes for CASSIQRESGEQFF.

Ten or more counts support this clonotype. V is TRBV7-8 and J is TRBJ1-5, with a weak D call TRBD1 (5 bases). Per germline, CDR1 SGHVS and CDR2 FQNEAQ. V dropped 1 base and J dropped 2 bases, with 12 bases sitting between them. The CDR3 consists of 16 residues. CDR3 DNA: TGTGCCAGCAGCTTAGTCCAGGGAATCGGCAATCAGCCCCAGCATTTT. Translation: CASSLVQGIGNQPQHF. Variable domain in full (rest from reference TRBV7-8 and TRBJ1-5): GAGVSQSPRYKVAKRGQDVALRCDPISGHVSLFWYQQALGQGPEFLTYFQNEAQLDKSGLPSDRFFAERPEGSVSTLKIQRTQQEDSAVYLCASSLVQGIGNQPQHFGDGTRLSIL.

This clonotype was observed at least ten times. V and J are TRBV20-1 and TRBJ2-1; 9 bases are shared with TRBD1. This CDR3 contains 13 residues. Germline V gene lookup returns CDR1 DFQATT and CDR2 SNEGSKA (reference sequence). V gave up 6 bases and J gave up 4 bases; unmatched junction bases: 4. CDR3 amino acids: CSAEDRGYNEQFF. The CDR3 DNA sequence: TGCAGTGCAGAGGACAGGGGATACAATGAGCAGTTCTTC.